The present entry profiles one TCR beta chain with its context. Its specificity is not known. J lost 2 bases, V lost 6 bases, and 4 bases had no gene match. CDR3 size: 13 residues. Germline CDR1 SGHTA, CDR2 FQGNSA. The data derive from a study of identifying expanded T cells in peripheral blood. TCRdb's copy holds only in-frame clones and misses some; the assay was immunoSEQ multiplex PCR. The sample shows about 80,000 clones, roughly 89% of them seen only once. Study outcomes and limitations: Clone count variance between two-week samples rose with total template count.

The sample comprised blood. This chain joins TRBV7-2 and TRBJ2-7, with 7 positions matching TRBD1. The origin of this receptor is a person aged 18 to 69 in good health. The CDR3 DNA reads TGTGCCAGCAGTATAACAGGGGCCTACGAGCAGTACTTC. Its protein product is CASSITGAYEQYF. The complete variable domain, with remaining parts taken from reference TRBV7-2 and TRBJ2-7, reads GAGVSQSPSNKVTEKGKDVELRCDPISGHTALYWYRQSLGQGLEFLIYFQGNSAPDKSGLPSDRFSAERTGGSVSTLTIQRTQQEDSAVYLCASSITGAYEQYFGPGTRLTVT.